This record concerns one TCR beta chain sequence. The antigen it recognizes is unknown. Base qualities are missing; no much larger clone stands one base away. The receptor library was made with the immunoSEQ multiplex PCR assay. For the multiplex PCR, a mixture combining 60 forward primers for TCR Vbeta segments and 13 reverse primers for TCR Jbeta segments was used. The CDR3 region of rearranged TCR beta genes was amplified from genomic DNA by a multiplex PCR assay. The amplified TCR beta libraries were sequenced on the Illumina HiSeq System as 87-base-pair reads. The original pipeline was this. In a later analysis, around 80 million unique TCR beta chains were counted across the approximately 640 repertoires, and approximately 9.9 million of these chains were shared by at least two donors. Raw reads were error-corrected and collapsed into unique sequences by a nearest-neighbor algorithm in which closely related sequences were merged to remove PCR and sequencing errors. Alignment of CDR3 sequences to IMGT reference sequences was used to assign V, D and J gene segments. Each retained sequence needed at least a six-nucleotide match to both a V gene segment and a J gene segment. A rearrangement counted as productive if the CDR3 had no stop codons and remained in frame with V and J, and every other rearrangement counted as non-productive. Following IMGT convention, CDR3 was defined as the stretch from the second conserved V-encoded cysteine up to the conserved J-encoded phenylalanine. Sequences without an unambiguous match to a single V gene segment were excluded from the earlier analysis of about 640 of the donors. In an earlier analysis of 500 to 750 of the donors, V segments were called functional above 56.7% productive rearrangements and were called segregating when the between-donor standard deviation exceeded 5%. To diagnose cytomegalovirus status from the catalog of TCR beta chain sequences, a statistical classification framework was built. In a later analysis, TCR nucleotide sequences were compared against IMGT/GENE-DB human TR gene sequences so that V and J genes could be assigned. The TCRdist pipeline was used in a later analysis to assign CDR3 sequences and most-parsimonious VDJ recombination scenarios. In a later analysis, each TCR beta chain was defined by its CDR3 amino acid sequence together with its V-gene family, and reads without a unique V-gene family were excluded. To address suspected cross-contamination and a sequencing artifact, a later analysis removed over 500 highly shared, low-generation-probability nucleotide sequences. In a later analysis, a clonal expansion index for each public chain was calculated from normalized within-repertoire ranks of inferred template counts. A later analysis computed generation probabilities with a VDJ recombination model fitted to out-of-frame rearrangements, and checked the results against IGoR. In a later analysis, TCR-TCR, TCR-HLA and TCR-CMV co-occurrence was scored with hypergeometric tests, and a repertoire-size bias correction was applied to TCR pairs. False discovery rates were estimated in a later analysis by permuting HLA or CMV assignments 20 times. A later analysis grouped co-occurring TCRs with DBSCAN, adding TCRdist sequence similarity when clustering within HLA-allele-positive subsets. Repertoires with fewer than 30,000 or more than 120,000 public chains, plus five repertoires with anomalous nucleotide sharing, were excluded from co-occurrence clustering. TCRdb re-hosts the immuneACCESS table, in-frame sequences only. Its copies lack some clones; in the studies checked, an unresolved V gene accounts for under half of them, and the cause for the rest is not known. V, J and clone size were drawn from that table, and D and trimming were deduced from the DNA. The sample profile shows 95,000 to 150,000 clones; 17% of them were found once. The ten largest make up approximately 2.9% of the sample.

V is pared back by 0 bases and J by 10 bases, with 12 bases lying between the germline termini. In the germline V gene, CDR1 corresponds to ENHRY and CDR2 to SYGVKD. The CDR3 runs 13 residues from the cysteine to the phenylalanine. Left in the record is the CDR3 DNA by itself, 39 bases read in frame from the first base. These data belong to a study of cytomegalovirus exposure and HLA in healthy donors (dated by TCRdb to 2017 to 2019). For the wider study: According to an earlier analysis of 587 of the donors, roughly 180 million T cells yielded roughly 100 million unique TCR beta sequences and 276 Gb of sequence data. High-throughput TCR immunosequencing, statistical association of individual TCRs with disease status, and machine learning were combined to predict cytomegalovirus infection status. On average, around 240,000 unique TCR beta nucleotide sequences were sequenced per donor among 350 to 400 genotyped donors of the cohort, with 15% to 20% of those sequences being non-productive. In a later analysis, previously published TCR beta repertoires from 600 to 850 donors were re-analyzed and high-resolution HLA genotyping was added so that TCR occurrence patterns could be studied. HLA typing covered class I and class II loci at four-digit resolution. In an earlier analysis of 500 to 650 of the donors, high-throughput TCR beta sequencing was used to judge whether each TCR beta V gene segment behaved as functional or pseudogenic. An early release covering about 600 HLA-typed donors comprised around 300 gigabases of sequencing data and 85 million or so unique TCR sequences. Rather than drawing on any new phenotypic data, the later analysis identified candidate immune exposures from TCR beta sequences and the way those sequences occurred across donors. A later genetic analysis took genome-wide SNP genotypes for about 55% of the roughly 700 donors and used that subset as a discovery cohort. The study was designed to test whether signatures of past pathogen exposure could be identified by cataloging public T cell receptors. Besides the first cohort of roughly 660 subjects, a separate validation cohort made up of 90 to 150 different subjects was used. Because of strong linkage in the cohort, five DR-DQ haplotypes were treated as single units for association and clustering. Donor age, sex, ethnicity and CMV serostatus were compiled together with the repertoire data. Typing coverage varied by locus: roughly 629-640 donors for A, B, C, DRB1 and DQB1; approximately 520 for DQA1; approximately 570 for DPA1; roughly 450 for DPB1. The T cell repertoires of several hundred subjects were profiled by immunosequencing and related to cytomegalovirus serostatus. The genetic ancestry cluster associated with self-reported Caucasian donors included 70% to 85% of the roughly 380 genotyped donors. All discovery cohort repertoires had been generated using a single sequencing platform.

The cohort was made up of around 720 healthy bone marrow donors. Cohort members were all nominally healthy when sampled, although unrecorded immune exposures were likely present. The donor tested CMV seropositive, placing the donor among the 289 seropositive members of the cohort. Each donor provided a peripheral blood sample, and peripheral blood mononuclear cells were used for TCR beta sequencing. The Qiagen DNeasy Blood Extraction Kit was used to extract genomic DNA from the blood cell samples. What the work shows at the level of the full study, not this receptor alone: Because some donors lacked HLA typing at each locus, the association tests relied only on the typed subset. According to a later analysis, TCR association rates differed among HLA loci, with DRB1 alleles showing the most associated TCRs and HLA-C alleles showing the fewest. A later genetic analysis reported fewer N-insertions in productive TCRs among donors in an Asian-associated ancestry cluster than the roughly 700-donor mean. Three of the identified cytomegalovirus-associated TCR beta chains were confirmed in vitro to be specific for cytomegalovirus antigens. The classifier was reported to diagnose cytomegalovirus status with high specificity and sensitivity in both the original cohort and the validation cohort. In an earlier analysis of approximately 590 of the donors, most TCR beta V segments appeared in productive rearrangements about 87% or about 30% of the time, broadly matching IMGT annotations. In a later analysis, most CMV-associated TCR beta chains were found to appear HLA-restricted, with HLA associations seemingly driven largely by CMV exposure. A later analysis reported that several top co-occurrence clusters appeared linked to parvovirus B19, influenza, CMV and Epstein-Barr virus. In a later analysis, 16,951 TCR beta sequences were associated with specific HLA alleles at a false discovery rate of 0.05. The only immune exposure information available for the cohort was CMV serostatus. The authors suggested that the approach could potentially be extended to other disease states and immunological phenotypes. Presence/absence analyses assumed roughly uniform sequencing depth across donors, an assumption that may not hold. A further reported finding was that TCR beta sequences accurately predicted the HLA-A and HLA-B alleles for most subjects in the first cohort. In a later genetic analysis, a missense DCLRE1C variant was associated with V-gene and J-gene trimming of TCR beta chains, and the association was replicated in an independent cohort. Because counts were too low, about 18 rarely observed V segments, including chromosome 9 orphons, were excluded from the earlier analysis of 500 to 700 of the donors. A cluster of highly shared sequence variants was judged likely to represent a technical artifact of the sequencing pipeline. When HLA alleles, especially DR and DQ, strongly co-occurred, attributing TCR associations to individual alleles was difficult. The study listed approximately 150 TCR beta chains as associated with cytomegalovirus. Linkage disequilibrium might explain the correlated functional status among segregating V segments, but an unknown experimental factor could not be ruled out. Compared with equally common non-associated chains, HLA-associated TCR beta chains in a later analysis were more clonally expanded and had lower generation probabilities. Because the 87-base-pair reads could not distinguish some IMGT-functional V segments, including TRBV6-2 and TRBV6-3, those segments were excluded. Across donors, most TCR sequences were observed very rarely, whereas some public TCRs were present in many individuals. In this cohort, only TCR beta chains were sequenced, and detectable features were limited by the absence of alpha or paired-chain data.

Sequencing input: PBMCs. The rearrangement joined TRBV10-3 to TRBJ1-1; a tentative D call is TRBD1 (6 bases match). The TCR originated in a female donor in good health and CMV-seropositive. The CDR3 region reads CAISESPTGRAFF. The DNA sequence is TGTGCCATCAGTGAGTCACCGACAGGTCGAGCTTTCTTT.